The rows below give T cell receptor beta chains drawn from one sample of a study of blood T cells in healthy people across ages. TCRdb itself ran the 5' RACE reads through MiXCR, one entry per CDR3 protein. The sample has roughly 730,000 distinct CDR3 sequences, around three fifths seen once. Sequencing was carried out using blood. The receptors were gathered from a man aged 40-49 years in good health. CDR3s include the opening cysteine and the closing phenylalanine or tryptophan. Each record gives: J gene, V gene, D gene, clone size, CDR3 DNA, CDR3 protein. D genes are given only for firm matches. Size is stated for part of the rows, as once, few or many counts, or as a class when the clone is expanded.

>TRBJ1-1|TRBV28|.|.
TGTGCCAGCAGATCTACAGGGTGGAACACTGAAGCTTTCTTT
CASRSTGWNTEAFF
>TRBJ2-3|TRBV12-3/TRBV12-4|TRBD2|.
TGTGCCAGCAGTTTAGTACGACTAGCGGGAAAAGGTGCGGATACGCAGTATTTT
CASSLVRLAGKGADTQYF
>TRBJ2-5|TRBV20-1|TRBD1|.
TGCAGTGCTAAACCGGGACAGGGATCTATTCTGGTACTGGGGCAGTACTTC
CSAKPGQGSILVLGQYF
>TRBJ2-3|TRBV3-1|TRBD2|few
TGTGCCAGCAGCCAAAGGGAGGGGACGCAGTATTTT
CASSQREGTQYF
>TRBJ2-1|TRBV11-2|TRBD2|.
TGTGCCAGCAGCTTAGATCTTGGCGGGAGCAGTATCTCCTACAATGAGCAGTTCTTC
CASSLDLGGSSISYNEQFF
>TRBJ2-3|TRBV11-1|.|.
TGTGCCAGCAGCTTGCCTCCCGGCACAGATACGCAGTATTTT
CASSLPPGTDTQYF
>TRBJ2-3|TRBV7-2|TRBD2|few
TGTGCCAGCAGCTTAGCGGCGGGAGGAGGAGATACGCAGTATTTT
CASSLAAGGGDTQYF
>TRBJ2-2|TRBV28|.|.
TGCGCCAGCAGTGTACAGGAACCCGGGGAGCTGTTTTTT
CASSVQEPGELFF
>TRBJ1-4|TRBV29-1|.|.
TGCAGCGCCGGTGGGGTTTCCTGGGGTGGTGAAAAACTGTTTTTT
CSAGGVSWGGEKLFF
>TRBJ1-2|TRBV20-1|.|.
TGCAGTGCTACCGGGGTTTTGGGCTACACCTTC
CSATGVLGYTF
>TRBJ1-1|TRBV12-3/TRBV12-4|.|many
TGTGCCAGCAGTTTGCGTTTCAGGGGAGGTACTGAAGCTTTCTTT
CASSLRFRGGTEAFF
>TRBJ2-3|TRBV28|TRBD2|few
TGTGCCAGCAGTCCACGGACTAGCGGGAGGGCCAGAGCGGCAGATACGCAGTATTTT
CASSPRTSGRARAADTQYF
>TRBJ1-1|TRBV27|.|.
TGTGCCAGCAGTTTATCCGGGGGCAGTTGGAACACTGAAGCTTTCTTT
CASSLSGGSWNTEAFF
>TRBJ2-7|TRBV27|.|few
TGTGCCAGCGCCTCTCGGGGTAATGACGAGCAGTACTTC
CASASRGNDEQYF
>TRBJ2-5|TRBV20-1|TRBD2|.
TGCAGTGCTGCGGGGAGCGGGGGACGTTTTCCGGTGGAGACCCAGTACTTC
CSAAGSGGRFPVETQYF
>TRBJ1-2|TRBV11-2|TRBD1|.
TGTGCCAGCAGCCCTAACGCGAGGGGGCGCGATTATGGCTACACCTTC
CASSPNARGRDYGYTF
>TRBJ2-3|TRBV7-2|.|few
TGTGCCAGCAGCTTAGCGTCGGCGGCTGCCCAACGAGATACGCAGTATTTT
CASSLASAAAQRDTQYF
>TRBJ1-5|TRBV6-1|.|.
TGTGCCAGCAGTGAAGACCGTACTAATTTGGGGCCCCAGCATTTT
CASSEDRTNLGPQHF
>TRBJ2-2|TRBV28|.|.
TGTGCCAGCTGCGAATTATACACCGGGGAGCTGTTTTTT
CASCELYTGELFF
>TRBJ2-5|TRBV25-1|.|.
TGTGCCAGCAGTGAATCTGGGCAGGGGCGAGAGACCCAGTACTTC
CASSESGQGRETQYF
>TRBJ1-5|TRBV9|.|.
TGTGCCAGCTCGATTGGGGGCAGTCCTTTACAGCCCCAGCATTTT
CASSIGGSPLQPQHF
>TRBJ2-1|TRBV6-2/TRBV6-3|TRBD2|.
TGTGCCAGCACCGGGACTAGAGGTTACAATGAGCAGTTCTTC
CASTGTRGYNEQFF
>TRBJ2-7|TRBV27|.|few
TGTGCCAGCAGTGCATCCTGGGAACGCTACGAGCAGTACTTC
CASSASWERYEQYF
>TRBJ2-1|TRBV25-1|TRBD1|many
TGTGCCACCCAGGGGGCCGGATCCTACAATGAGCAGTTCTTC
CATQGAGSYNEQFF